The rows below give T cell receptor beta chains drawn from one sample of a study of blood T cell repertoires in COVID-19. Repertoires were generated with immunoSEQ multiplex PCR, while TCRdb's copy carries only in-frame clones and drops some. The table has about 190,000 clones, 83% seen once. Material: peripheral blood. The receptors come from a woman between 35 and 50 years old with acute or convalescent COVID-19. Each CDR3 is given with its conserved first and last residue. The order of the fields is CDR3 protein, V gene, J gene.

cdr3_aa: CASSFVGGSSYEQYF; v_call: TRBV11-2; j_call: TRBJ2-7
cdr3_aa: CASSLGTGIGYTF; v_call: TRBV7-8; j_call: TRBJ1-2
cdr3_aa: CASSGEGAEKLFF; v_call: TRBV18; j_call: TRBJ1-4
cdr3_aa: CASSQAKIEAFF; v_call: TRBV4-2; j_call: TRBJ1-1
cdr3_aa: CASSIRIGQGTYGYTF; v_call: TRBV19; j_call: TRBJ1-2
cdr3_aa: CASSLVAGAYNEQFF; v_call: TRBV5-4; j_call: TRBJ2-1
cdr3_aa: CASRWGRGNSPLHF; v_call: TRBV19; j_call: TRBJ1-6
cdr3_aa: CASSARLGGLNTEAFF; v_call: TRBV6-1; j_call: TRBJ1-1
cdr3_aa: CASSEGQGYTEAFF; v_call: TRBV2; j_call: TRBJ1-1
cdr3_aa: CASSQGTRQGSYEQYF; v_call: TRBV4-2; j_call: TRBJ2-7
cdr3_aa: CASSQLAGVGNEQFF; v_call: TRBV10-1; j_call: TRBJ2-1
cdr3_aa: CASSLGSSSSGNTIYF; v_call: TRBV5-5; j_call: TRBJ1-3
cdr3_aa: CASSPVPLANYGYTF; v_call: TRBV5-6; j_call: TRBJ1-2
cdr3_aa: CASSLDTGHFNSPLHF; v_call: TRBV11-2; j_call: TRBJ1-6
cdr3_aa: CASSPAESGANEQFF; v_call: TRBV13; j_call: TRBJ2-1
cdr3_aa: CASSLGSGNTDTQYF; v_call: TRBV5-4; j_call: TRBJ2-3
cdr3_aa: CASSSGTGGIQPQHF; v_call: TRBV27; j_call: TRBJ1-5
cdr3_aa: CATSLQGNEQFF; v_call: TRBV28; j_call: TRBJ2-1
cdr3_aa: CASSQTRHPNTEAFF; v_call: TRBV3-1/TRBV3-2; j_call: TRBJ1-1
cdr3_aa: CASSLMVSGGLHEQYF; v_call: TRBV28; j_call: TRBJ2-7
cdr3_aa: CAISGLNTDTQYF; v_call: TRBV10-3; j_call: TRBJ2-3
cdr3_aa: CASSLQTGIYNEQFF; v_call: TRBV11-2; j_call: TRBJ2-1
cdr3_aa: CASSFLSSGGRGDTQYF; v_call: TRBV7-2; j_call: TRBJ2-3
cdr3_aa: CATTGVGQPQHF; v_call: TRBV28; j_call: TRBJ1-5
cdr3_aa: CASSENLQGAQFSGNTIYF; v_call: TRBV2; j_call: TRBJ1-3
cdr3_aa: CASSLSGIGGNGYTF; v_call: TRBV28; j_call: TRBJ1-2
cdr3_aa: CATKGDSSYNSPLHF; v_call: TRBV2; j_call: TRBJ1-6